This T cell receptor beta chain appears in the sequencing data of a study of T cell responses to AZD1222 COVID-19 vaccine. TCRdb keeps only in-frame clones here, not all; method: immunoSEQ multiplex PCR. The sample holds around 120,000 clones, about 90% seen once. Regarding the study as a whole: Only after the peak T cell response were repertoires sampled. There were mostly white British donors and more females than males, and clonal diversity was possibly underestimated.

V lost 3 bases to trimming and J lost 1 base, with 10 bases between them. Germline CDR1 is LNHDA and CDR2 is SQIVND (reference sequence). The CDR3 is 15 amino acids. Concerning this clone: The antigen is undetermined.

The source was peripheral blood, collected on day 0 of AZD1222 vaccination. The J gene is TRBJ2-1, the V gene TRBV19, with D tentatively TRBD1 or TRBD2 (5 bases each). This receptor was taken from an adult in good health. Here the CDR3 DNA reads TGTGCCAGTAGTATCGGGACCTCTTCCTACAATGAGCAGTTCTTC. Amino acid sequence: CASSIGTSSYNEQFF.